This T cell receptor (beta chain) was identified during a study of shared clonotypes between healthy human individuals. Study information: Three CD4 naive, three CD4 memory, two CD8 naive and one CD8 memory plate were used per donor.

Of note for this clone: Other DNA sequences in this specimen translate into the identical CDR3.

Assay: immunoSEQ multiplex PCR; the TCRdb copy retains only in-frame clones and omits some. The sample includes 2.3 million or so clones, approximately 93% of them seen just once. Trimming took off 0 bases at V and 0 bases at J, with 9 bases between the two ends. CDR1 is MDHEN, CDR2 SYDVKM, per germline. There are 16 residues in the CDR3. The source is a man in his late teens or twenties in good health. Some clones in this sample may be carry-over from other donors' samples. This sequence joins TRBV28 and TRBJ1-5; no reliable D call. The sequencing sample was made of naive CD4+ T cells from PBMCs. The subset is: CD45RA+ positively selected. CDR3 amino acids: CASSLWAGSSNQPQHF. The CDR3, as DNA: TGTGCCAGCAGTTTATGGGCAGGAAGTAGCAATCAGCCCCAGCATTTT.